This TCR beta chain was observed in a study of CD8+CD57+ T cells in acquired aplastic anemia. TCR beta VDJ combinations and CDR3 sequences were profiled from genomic DNA. TCRdb redid the calling of the reads with MiXCR, one entry per CDR3 protein. The sample yields 100,000 to 150,000 distinct CDR3 sequences, almost 40% seen once. Whoever was chosen for sequencing had shown CD8+CD57+ cell expansion by flow cytometry. Concerning this clonotype: What it recognizes is unknown.

Findings of the study overall: Controls and patients did not differ significantly in CD8+ Simpson's diversity. Between patients and controls, about 31 CD8+ CDR3 sequences were found in common.

J lost 5 bases, V lost 3 bases, and 0 bases had no gene match. The CDR3 is 15 residues long. Looked up from germline, CDR1 is KGHDR and CDR2 is SFDVKD. The gene calls are TRBV24-1 and TRBJ2-1; TRBD2 agrees at 13 bases. Sequencing was done on a sample of sorted CD4+, CD8+, or CD8+CD57+ T cells (not recorded which) from PBMCs. This receptor was obtained from a human donor with aplastic anemia. The CDR3 region has the DNA TGTGCCACCAGTGATGGACTAGCGGGGGACAATGAGCAGTTCTTC. It is translated as CATSDGLAGDNEQFF.